The count of the clone carrying this TCR beta chain is one. Original processing notes: The assay estimated nucleated cells by amplifying reference gene primers. This table comes from immunoSEQ multiplex PCR, and its TCRdb copy is limited to in-frame clones, with some not included. The V and J calls and clone size come from that table; D and trimming were worked out from the DNA. The profile shows about 110,000 clones, approximately 90% of them singletons. This sample stems from a study of blood T cell repertoires in COVID-19. Study details: Sources were T cells, B-cell-depleted T cells, or PBMCs; the material itself was cDNA or gDNA.

This CDR3 has 16 residues. The J segment lost 4 bases and the V segment lost 1 base, leaving 6 bases of the junction unmatched. Germline CDR1 reads SGHTA; CDR2 reads FQGNSA. The chain has TRBV7-2 and TRBJ2-1, with 8 nucleotides matching TRBD2. The sequence was collected from a human donor in a cohort sampled during active COVID-19. Source material: peripheral blood. The CDR3 region has the DNA TGTGCCAGCAGCTTAGGTCCGCTAGCGGGTTACAATGAGCAGTTCTTC. Translation: CASSLGPLAGYNEQFF.